The sample holds many counts of the clone carrying this TCR beta chain. These data come from a study of T-cell reconstitution after alpha-beta-depleted transplantation in children. This sample's TCRbeta library carried unique molecular identifier barcodes. TCRdb analysed the PCR reads with MiXCR anew, one entry per CDR3 protein. The data show around 200,000 distinct CDR3 sequences, about 6.4% seen once. Germline loops: CDR1 ENHRY, CDR2 SYGVKD. The length of the CDR3 is 13 residues. The V end lost 10 bases, the J end lost 1 base, and 13 bases lay between the germline ends. The genes are TRBV10-3 and TRBJ1-2; weak D call: TRBD1 (5 bases). This clonotype was obtained from a human donor who donated a stem cell graft to a child with Wiskott-Aldrich syndrome. The material sequenced was PBMCs from the stem cell graft donor, taken from the stem cell graft. CDR3 sequence (DNA): TGTGCCACCGGAGACAGCCTTAACTATGGCTACACCTTC. Residues: CATGDSLNYGYTF.